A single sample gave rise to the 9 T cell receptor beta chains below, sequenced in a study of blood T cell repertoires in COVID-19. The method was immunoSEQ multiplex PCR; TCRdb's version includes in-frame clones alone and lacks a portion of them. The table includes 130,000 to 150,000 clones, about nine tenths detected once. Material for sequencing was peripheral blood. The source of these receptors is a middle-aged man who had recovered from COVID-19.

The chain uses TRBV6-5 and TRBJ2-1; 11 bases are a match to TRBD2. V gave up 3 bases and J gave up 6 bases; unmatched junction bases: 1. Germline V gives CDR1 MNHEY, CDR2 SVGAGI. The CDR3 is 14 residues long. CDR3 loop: CASSYSGGANEQFF. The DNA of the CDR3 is TGTGCCAGCAGTTATAGCGGGGGGGCCAATGAGCAGTTCTTC.

CDR3 nucleotide sequence: TGTGCCAGCGCGGGGGATTGGCCCTCCTACGAGCAGTACTTC. Encoded protein: CASAGDWPSYEQYF. The chain is built from TRBV6-5 and TRBJ2-7; 7 nucleotides agree with TRBD2. Trimming removed 8 bases from V and 0 bases from J; junction bases left unmatched: 7. CDR3 length: 14 residues. Germline lookup yields CDR1 MNHEY and CDR2 SVGAGI.

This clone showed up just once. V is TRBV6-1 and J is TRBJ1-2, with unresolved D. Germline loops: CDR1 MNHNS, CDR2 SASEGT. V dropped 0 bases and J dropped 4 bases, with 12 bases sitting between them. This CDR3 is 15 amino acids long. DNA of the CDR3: TGTGCCAGCAGTGAAGCACCTCCTCCCGGCTATGGCTACACCTTC. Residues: CASSEAPPPGYGYTF.

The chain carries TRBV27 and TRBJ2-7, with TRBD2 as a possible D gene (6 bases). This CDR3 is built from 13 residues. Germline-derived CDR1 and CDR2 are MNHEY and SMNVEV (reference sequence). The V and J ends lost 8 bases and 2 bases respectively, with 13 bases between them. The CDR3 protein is CASLRLGTYEQYF. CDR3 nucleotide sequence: TGTGCCAGCCTGAGACTAGGCACCTACGAGCAGTACTTC.

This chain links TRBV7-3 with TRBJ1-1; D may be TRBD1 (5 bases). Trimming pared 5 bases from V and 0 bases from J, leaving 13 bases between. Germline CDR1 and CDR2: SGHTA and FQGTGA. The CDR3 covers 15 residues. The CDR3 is CASSQGLVLNTEAFF. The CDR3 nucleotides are TGTGCCAGCAGCCAGGGTCTGGTATTGAACACTGAAGCTTTCTTT.

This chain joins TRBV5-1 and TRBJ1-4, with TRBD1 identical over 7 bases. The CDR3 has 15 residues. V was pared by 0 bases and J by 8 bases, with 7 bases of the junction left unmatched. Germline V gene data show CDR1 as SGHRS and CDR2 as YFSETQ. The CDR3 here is CASSLAGDRREKLFF. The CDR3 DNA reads TGCGCCAGCAGCTTGGCGGGGGACAGAAGGGAAAAACTGTTTTTT.

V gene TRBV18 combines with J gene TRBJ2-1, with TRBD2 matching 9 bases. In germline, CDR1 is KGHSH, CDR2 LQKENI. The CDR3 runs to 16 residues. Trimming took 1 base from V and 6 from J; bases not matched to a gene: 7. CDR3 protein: CASSPQAGGLSNEQFF. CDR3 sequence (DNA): TGTGCCAGCTCACCACAAGCGGGGGGCCTGAGCAATGAGCAGTTCTTC.

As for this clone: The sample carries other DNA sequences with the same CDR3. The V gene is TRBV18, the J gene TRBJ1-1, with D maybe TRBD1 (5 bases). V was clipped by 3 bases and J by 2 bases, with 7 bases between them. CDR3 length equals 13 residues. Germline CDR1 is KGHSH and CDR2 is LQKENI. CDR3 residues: CASSPGQNTEAFF. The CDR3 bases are TGTGCCAGCTCACCTGGACAAAACACTGAAGCTTTCTTT.

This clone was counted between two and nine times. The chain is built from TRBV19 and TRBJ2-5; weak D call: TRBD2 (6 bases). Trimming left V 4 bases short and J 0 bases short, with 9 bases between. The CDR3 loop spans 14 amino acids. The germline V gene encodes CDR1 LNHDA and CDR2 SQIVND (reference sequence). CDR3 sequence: CASSNGGYQETQYF. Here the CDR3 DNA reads TGTGCCAGTAGTAATGGGGGGTACCAAGAGACCCAGTACTTC.